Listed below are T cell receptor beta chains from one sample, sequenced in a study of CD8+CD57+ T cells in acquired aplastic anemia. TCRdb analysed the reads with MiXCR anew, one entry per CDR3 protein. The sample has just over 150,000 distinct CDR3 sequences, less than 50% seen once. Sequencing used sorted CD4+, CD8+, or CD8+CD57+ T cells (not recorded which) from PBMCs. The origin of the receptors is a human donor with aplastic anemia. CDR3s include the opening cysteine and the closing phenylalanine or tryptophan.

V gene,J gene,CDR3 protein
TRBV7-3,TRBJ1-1,CASSLGERTEAFF
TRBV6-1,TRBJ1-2,CASSVQGTSDGYTF
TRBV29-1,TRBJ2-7,CSVALGPSYEQYF
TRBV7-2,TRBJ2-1,CASSKTGVNEQFF
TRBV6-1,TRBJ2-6,CVSIRVRDYGANVLTF
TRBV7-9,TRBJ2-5,CASLNPRETQYF
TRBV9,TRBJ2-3,CASSFGQGSTDTQYF
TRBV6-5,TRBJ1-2,CASSSDRSNYGYTF
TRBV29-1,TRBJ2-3,CSVEDPWTTQYF
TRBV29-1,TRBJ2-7,CSVSRQETYEQYF
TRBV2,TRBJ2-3,CASSHGGGTDTQYF
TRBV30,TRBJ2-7,CAWEEGAGGYEQYF
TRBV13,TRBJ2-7,CASRSAATYEQYF
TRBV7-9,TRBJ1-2,CASSAGVGYTF
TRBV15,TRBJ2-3,CATSRVGDGTQYF
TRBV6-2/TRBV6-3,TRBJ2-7,CASSYGGGGSEQYF
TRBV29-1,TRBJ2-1,CSVEDGIVSGNEQFF
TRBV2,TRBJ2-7,CASERAVDGGDTQYF
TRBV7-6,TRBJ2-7,CATEGGTRVIVYEQYF
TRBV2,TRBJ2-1,CASLGNEQFF
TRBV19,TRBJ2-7,CASSETEYEQYF
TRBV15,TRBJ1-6,CATSRDHSYNSPLHF
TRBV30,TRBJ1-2,CAWAPGVPYYGYTF
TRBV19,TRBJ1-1,CASSIAPAGRAEAFF
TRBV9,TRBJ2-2,CASSSDRELFF
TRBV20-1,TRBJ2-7,CSATLANTYEQYF
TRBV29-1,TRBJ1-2,CSVAGGTTDYGYTF
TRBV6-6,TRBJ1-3,CASSIAGNTIYF
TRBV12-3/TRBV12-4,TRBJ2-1,CASRLDNVFYNEQFF
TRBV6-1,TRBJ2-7,CASSDGVYYEQYF
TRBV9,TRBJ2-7,CASSVRAGGPYEQYF
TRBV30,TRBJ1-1,CAWKVVTEAFF
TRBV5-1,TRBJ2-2,CASSRRVAGGSTGELFF
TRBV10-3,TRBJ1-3,CAIAAASGNTIYF
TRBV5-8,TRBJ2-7,CASGVTYGEQYF
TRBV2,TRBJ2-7,CASRDRGVSEQYF
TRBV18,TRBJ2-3,CASSQQGVWPDTQYF
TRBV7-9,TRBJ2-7,CASSLSGSYEQYF
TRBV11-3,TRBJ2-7,CASSLVAGVYEQYF
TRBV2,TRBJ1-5,CASSETSGQGHQPQHF
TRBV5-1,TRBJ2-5,CASSRGLQETQYF